The rows below give T cell receptor beta chains drawn from one sample of a study of CD8 T cells in Susac syndrome. TCRdb reanalysed the immunoSEQ multiplex PCR reads using MiXCR and keeps one entry per CDR3 protein. The table lists hundreds of thousands of distinct CDR3 sequences, 70% to 90% of them singletons. Sequences were obtained from CD8+ T cells from PBMCs. These receptors were obtained from a human donor with multiple sclerosis. CDR3s include the opening cysteine and the closing phenylalanine or tryptophan. The D gene is left open where the match is weak. The size of a clone is reported for some rows only, either as once, few or many, or as a class for expanded clones.

v_call	j_call	d_call	clone_size	cdr3_aa	cdr3_nt
TRBV27	TRBJ2-1	NA	NA	CASSSTRWEQFF	TGTGCCAGCAGTTCCACCCGGTGGGAGCAGTTCTTC
TRBV27	TRBJ2-7	NA	NA	CASSFSGNFFYEQYF	TGTGCCAGCAGTTTTTCCGGGAACTTCTTTTACGAGCAGTACTTC
TRBV20-1	TRBJ2-7	NA	few	CSAGSYEQYF	TGCAGTGCTGGAAGCTACGAGCAGTACTTC
TRBV19	TRBJ2-4	NA	NA	CASSSYRVKNIQYF	TGTGCCAGTAGTTCTTACAGGGTCAAAAACATTCAGTACTTC
TRBV7-9	TRBJ2-1	NA	few	CASSAGLSNEQFF	TGTGCCAGCAGCGCGGGACTTTCCAATGAGCAGTTCTTC
TRBV7-9	TRBJ2-1	NA	NA	CASSLASQDEQFF	TGTGCCAGCAGCCTCGCCTCTCAGGATGAGCAGTTCTTC
TRBV7-3	TRBJ1-1	TRBD1	NA	CASSSTGGNAEAFF	TGTGCCAGCAGCTCTACAGGGGGTAACGCTGAAGCTTTCTTT
TRBV27	TRBJ1-1	TRBD1	NA	CASGVGQLNTEAFF	TGTGCCAGCGGGGTGGGACAGTTGAACACTGAAGCTTTCTTT
TRBV27	TRBJ2-7	NA	NA	CASSLGTREQYF	TGTGCCAGCAGTTTAGGTACGCGGGAGCAGTACTTC
TRBV9	TRBJ2-1	NA	NA	CASSQTGHEQFF	TGTGCCAGCTCGCAGACAGGCCATGAGCAGTTCTTC
TRBV12-3/TRBV12-4	TRBJ2-2	NA	NA	CASSFMGDTGELFF	TGTGCCAGCAGTTTTATGGGGGACACCGGGGAGCTGTTTTTT
TRBV9	TRBJ1-6	NA	NA	CASSDGQSYNSPLHF	TGTGCCAGCAGCGACGGACAGAGCTATAATTCACCCCTCCACTTT
TRBV9	TRBJ2-3	TRBD1	NA	CASSPLDRGGDTQYF	TGTGCCAGCAGCCCACTAGACAGGGGCGGCGATACGCAGTATTTT
TRBV27	TRBJ2-7	NA	NA	CASQGEGYEQYF	TGTGCCAGCCAGGGGGAGGGGTACGAGCAGTACTTC